This T cell receptor (beta chain) was captured in a study of CD8+ T cells in alopecia areata. The wider study: Severity was scored as percentage of affected scalp area in treated patients.

This sample's treatment: oral pan-JAK inhibitor, 5-10 mg twice daily. Alopecia areata patients provided lesional scalp punch biopsies and peripheral blood, both collected for the study. This clone was recorded a few times. As yet, its antigen is unknown. Following extraction, RNA underwent reverse transcription to cDNA, which served as the sequencing template. Repertoires were generated with immunoSEQ multiplex PCR, while TCRdb's copy carries only in-frame clones and drops some. The sample lists around 300,000 clones, 60% seen once, with 0.75% to 0.95% in the top ten. CDR3 size: 15 residues. Germline V gene sequence: CDR1 SEHNR, CDR2 FQNEAQ (reference sequence). Trimming removed 5 bases at V and 7 bases at J, with 17 bases between. Points from the study as a whole: TCRs were shared less clearly across patients than in mice, possibly for HLA-related reasons. Persistence of many expanded lesional clones was seen in scalp and blood during tofacitinib.

This specimen was CD4+ T cells sorted from blood, taken at week 52, from a patient treated with tofacitinib. This chain joins TRBV7-9 and TRBJ1-4; possibly TRBD1 for D (5 bases). This sequence originates from a human donor with alopecia areata. In nucleotides, the CDR3 is TGTGCCAGCAGCCTAAGGGGCCAGATTCTTGAAAAACTGTTTTTT. Protein sequence: CASSLRGQILEKLFF.